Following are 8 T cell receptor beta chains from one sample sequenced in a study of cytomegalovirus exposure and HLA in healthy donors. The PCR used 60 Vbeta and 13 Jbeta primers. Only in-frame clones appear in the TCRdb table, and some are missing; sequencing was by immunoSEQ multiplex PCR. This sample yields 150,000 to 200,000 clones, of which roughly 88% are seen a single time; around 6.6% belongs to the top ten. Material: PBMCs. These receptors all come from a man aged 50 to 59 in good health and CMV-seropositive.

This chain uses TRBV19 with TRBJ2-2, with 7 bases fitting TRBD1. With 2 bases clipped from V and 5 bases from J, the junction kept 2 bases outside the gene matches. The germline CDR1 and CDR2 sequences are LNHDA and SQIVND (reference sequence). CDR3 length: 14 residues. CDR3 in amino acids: CASSINRGTGELFF. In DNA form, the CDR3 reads TGTGCCAGTAGTATAAACAGGGGAACCGGGGAGCTGTTTTTT.

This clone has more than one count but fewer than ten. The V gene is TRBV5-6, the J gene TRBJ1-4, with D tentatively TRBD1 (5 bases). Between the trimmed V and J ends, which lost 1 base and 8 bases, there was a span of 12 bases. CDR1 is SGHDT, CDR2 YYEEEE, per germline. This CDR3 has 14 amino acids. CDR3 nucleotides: TGTGCCAGCAGCTTGACGACAGTTGACGAAAAACTGTTTTTT. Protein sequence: CASSLTTVDEKLFF.

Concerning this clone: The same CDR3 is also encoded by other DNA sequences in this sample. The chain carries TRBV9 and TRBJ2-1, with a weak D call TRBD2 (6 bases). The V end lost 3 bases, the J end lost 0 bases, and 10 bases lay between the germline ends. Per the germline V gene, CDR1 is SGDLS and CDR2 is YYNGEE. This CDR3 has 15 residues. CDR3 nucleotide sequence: TGTGCCAGCAGCGGTAGCGGTAGCTCCTACAATGAGCAGTTCTTC. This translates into CASSGSGSSYNEQFF.

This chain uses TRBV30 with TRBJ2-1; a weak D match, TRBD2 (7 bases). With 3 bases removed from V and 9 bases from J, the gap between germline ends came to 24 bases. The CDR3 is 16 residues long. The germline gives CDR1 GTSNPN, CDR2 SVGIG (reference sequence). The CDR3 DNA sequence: TGTGCCTGGAGACCGCCAGGGCTAGCGGTGACAGGTGAGCAGTTCTTC. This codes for CAWRPPGLAVTGEQFF.

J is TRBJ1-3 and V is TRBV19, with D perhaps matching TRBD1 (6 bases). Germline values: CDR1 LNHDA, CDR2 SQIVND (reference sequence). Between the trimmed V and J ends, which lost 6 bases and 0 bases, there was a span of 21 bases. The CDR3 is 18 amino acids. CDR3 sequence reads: CASSVGAHLFSSGNTIYF. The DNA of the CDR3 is TGTGCCAGTAGCGTGGGGGCCCACCTGTTCAGCTCTGGAAACACCATATATTTT.

The CDR3 sequence is CSVEASGVDEQFF. The CDR3 nucleotides read TGCAGCGTTGAGGCTAGCGGGGTTGATGAGCAGTTCTTC. This chain connects TRBV29-1 to TRBJ2-1; 9 bases map to TRBD2. Germline CDR1 is SQVTM and CDR2 is ANQGSEA. The CDR3 sequence is 13 residues long. The V and J ends lost 3 bases and 8 bases, in that order; junction bases with no gene match: 5.

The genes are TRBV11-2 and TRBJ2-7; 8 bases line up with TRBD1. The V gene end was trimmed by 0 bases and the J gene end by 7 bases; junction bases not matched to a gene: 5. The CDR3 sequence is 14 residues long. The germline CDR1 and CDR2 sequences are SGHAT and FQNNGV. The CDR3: CASSLDRTGREQYV. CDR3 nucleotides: TGTGCCAGCAGCTTAGATCGGACAGGGAGGGAGCAGTACGTC.

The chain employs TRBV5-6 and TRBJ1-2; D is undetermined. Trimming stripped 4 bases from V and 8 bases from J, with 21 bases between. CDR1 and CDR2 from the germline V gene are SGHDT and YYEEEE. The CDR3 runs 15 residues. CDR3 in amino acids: CASSRGDFRSRGYTF. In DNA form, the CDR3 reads TGTGCCAGCAGCCGCGGTGATTTTAGGTCGAGGGGCTACACCTTC.